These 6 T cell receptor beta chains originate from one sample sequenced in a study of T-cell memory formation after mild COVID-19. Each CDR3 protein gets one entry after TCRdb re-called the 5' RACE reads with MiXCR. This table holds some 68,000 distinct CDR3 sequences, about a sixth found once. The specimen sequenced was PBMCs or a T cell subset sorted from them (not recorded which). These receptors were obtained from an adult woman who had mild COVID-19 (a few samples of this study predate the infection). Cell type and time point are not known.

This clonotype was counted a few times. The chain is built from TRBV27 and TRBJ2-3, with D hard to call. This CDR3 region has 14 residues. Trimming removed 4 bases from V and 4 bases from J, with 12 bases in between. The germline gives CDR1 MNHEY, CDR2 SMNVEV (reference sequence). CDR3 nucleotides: TGTGCCAGCAGTTCCCCGGTCCGGGCAGATACGCAGTATTTT. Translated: CASSSPVRADTQYF.

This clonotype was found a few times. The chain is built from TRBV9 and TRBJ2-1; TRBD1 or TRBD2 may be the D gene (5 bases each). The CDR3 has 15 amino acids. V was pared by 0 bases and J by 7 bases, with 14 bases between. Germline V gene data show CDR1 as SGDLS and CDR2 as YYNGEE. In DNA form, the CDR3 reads TGTGCCAGCAGCGTAGCCCCAGGGAGTATGAATGAGCAGTTCTTC. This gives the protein CASSVAPGSMNEQFF.

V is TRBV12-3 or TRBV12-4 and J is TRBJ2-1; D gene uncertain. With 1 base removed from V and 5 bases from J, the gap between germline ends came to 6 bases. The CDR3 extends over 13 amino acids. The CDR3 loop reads CASSLVGNNEQFF. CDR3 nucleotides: TGTGCCAGCAGTTTAGTGGGGAACAATGAGCAGTTCTTC.

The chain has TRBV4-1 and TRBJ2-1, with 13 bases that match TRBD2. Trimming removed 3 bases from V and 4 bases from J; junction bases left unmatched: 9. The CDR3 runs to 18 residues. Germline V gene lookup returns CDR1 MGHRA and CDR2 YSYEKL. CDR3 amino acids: CASSQGRPGLAGYNEQFF. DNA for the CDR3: TGCGCCAGCAGCCAGGGTAGACCGGGACTAGCGGGGTACAATGAGCAGTTCTTC.

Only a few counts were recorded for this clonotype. CDR3 region: CASSPGGGRSYNEQFF. The CDR3 DNA follows: TGTGCCAGCAGCCCCGGGGGCGGGAGGAGCTACAATGAGCAGTTCTTC. The chain couples TRBV7-3 to TRBJ2-1; TRBD2 matches 8 bases. There are 16 residues in the CDR3. V dropped 5 bases and J dropped 3; count of bases not matched to a gene: 9. CDR1 SGHTA and CDR2 FQGTGA come from the germline V gene.

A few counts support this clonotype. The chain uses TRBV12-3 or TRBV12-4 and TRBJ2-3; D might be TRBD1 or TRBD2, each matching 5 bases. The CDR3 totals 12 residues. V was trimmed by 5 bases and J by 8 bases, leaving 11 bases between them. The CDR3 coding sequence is TGTGCCAGCAGTGACCACGGGGCTACGCAGTATTTT. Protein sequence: CASSDHGATQYF.